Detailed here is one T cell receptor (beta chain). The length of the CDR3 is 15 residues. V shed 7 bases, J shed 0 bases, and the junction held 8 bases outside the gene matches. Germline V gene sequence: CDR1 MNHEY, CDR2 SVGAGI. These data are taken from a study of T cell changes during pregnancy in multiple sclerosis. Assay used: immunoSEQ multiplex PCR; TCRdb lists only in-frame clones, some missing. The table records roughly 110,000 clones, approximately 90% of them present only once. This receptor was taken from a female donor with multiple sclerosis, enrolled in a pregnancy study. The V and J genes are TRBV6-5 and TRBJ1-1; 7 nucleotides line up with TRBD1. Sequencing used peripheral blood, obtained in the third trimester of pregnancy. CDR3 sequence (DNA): TGTGCCAGCACTTTGACAGGGTCCATGAACACTGAAGCTTTCTTT. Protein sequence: CASTLTGSMNTEAFF.